Below are 30 T cell receptor beta chains sequenced from a single sample in a study of shared clonotypes between healthy human individuals. Profiling relied on immunoSEQ multiplex PCR, and the TCRdb table lists in-frame clones only, not all of them. The top ten hold 1.5% to 2% of the sample, which has hundreds of thousands of clones, 60% to 75% seen once. What was sequenced was memory CD4+ T cells sorted from blood. The subset here: CD45RA-negative fraction. These receptor sequences come from a woman in her 30s in good health.

This clone occurred once. The rearrangement uses TRBV6-1 and TRBJ1-1, with TRBD1 matching 8 bases. This CDR3 region has 13 residues. The V gene's germline CDR1 is MNHNS and CDR2 SASEGT. Trimming removed 3 bases from V and 11 bases from J; junction bases left unmatched: 8. The DNA of the CDR3 is TGTGCCAGCAGTGACAGGGGGCGCGGAGGGGCTTTCTTT. This encodes CASSDRGRGGAFF.

The rearrangement joins TRBV9 to TRBJ1-2; 10 bases are a match to TRBD1. Per the germline V gene, CDR1 is SGDLS and CDR2 is YYNGEE. This CDR3 is built from 16 residues. V trimming: 2 bases; J trimming: 6 bases; junction bases outside the gene matches: 10. The DNA of the CDR3 is TGTGCCAGCAGCGTGAGAACCGGGACAGGGGTAGATGGCTACACCTTC. Translating it yields CASSVRTGTGVDGYTF.

This clone is a singleton in its sample. V usage is TRBV23-1 and J usage is TRBJ2-7; TRBD1 matches 9 bases. TRBV23-1 is flagged as an ORF with uncertain function. The CDR3 sequence is 20 residues long. The J segment lost 5 bases and the V segment lost 3 bases, leaving 23 bases of the junction unmatched. This CDR3 is CASSHPSRGTGGRSCNEQYF. As DNA, the CDR3 is TGCGCCAGCAGTCACCCGTCCAGGGGAACAGGGGGCCGGTCATGTAACGAGCAGTACTTC.

The genes are TRBV25-1 and TRBJ2-6, with 9 bases that match TRBD1. Germline CDR1 and CDR2: MGHDK and SYGVNS. The CDR3 runs to 18 residues. This CDR3 is CATSNPGQGFSGANVLTF. The CDR3 bases are TGTGCTACCAGCAATCCGGGACAGGGTTTCTCTGGGGCCAACGTCCTGACTTTC.

The genes are TRBV20-1 and TRBJ1-1; D possibly corresponds to TRBD1 (5 bases). CDR3 size: 11 residues. Germline V CDR1 and CDR2: DFQATT, SNEGSKA (reference sequence). The CDR3: CRPMGTTEAFF. The CDR3 DNA reads as TGCAGGCCAATGGGGACCACTGAAGCTTTCTTT.

This clone was observed at least ten times. V and J are TRBV4-1 and TRBJ2-4, with 7 bases matching TRBD1. The germline CDR1 and CDR2 sequences are MGHRA and YSYEKL. The CDR3 sequence is 15 residues long. J lost 3 bases, V lost 4 bases, and 6 bases had no gene match. The CDR3 bases are TGCGCCAGCAGCCTAACCGACAGGGTCAAAAACATTCAGTACTTC. Its protein is CASSLTDRVKNIQYF.

The chain uses TRBV19 and TRBJ2-1, with 8 bases lining up with TRBD2. CDR3 length: 15 amino acids. V gave up 7 bases and J gave up 5 bases; unmatched junction bases: 10. Per germline, CDR1 LNHDA and CDR2 SQIVND (reference sequence). CDR3 bases: TGTGCCAGTACGCTTAGACTAGCGCTAAACAATGAGCAGTTCTTC. Translated: CASTLRLALNNEQFF.

This clone was picked up a small number of times. The V and J genes are TRBV29-1 and TRBJ2-1; 11 positions agree with TRBD2. Germline CDR1 reads SQVTM; CDR2 reads ANQGSEA. This CDR3 has 15 residues. J gave up 3 bases and V 8 bases, and 9 bases lay outside the gene matches. The CDR3 protein is CSSRGGTSGYNEQFF. The CDR3 DNA reads TGCAGCTCCCGGGGGGGGACTAGCGGCTACAATGAGCAGTTCTTC.

J is TRBJ1-2 and V is TRBV7-2; TRBD1 matches 7 bases. Germline V lookup: CDR1 SGHTA, CDR2 FQGNSA. The CDR3 runs 16 residues. Trimming cost V 1 base and J 4 bases; bases outside gene matches: 9. The CDR3: CASSLGFIGGSYGYTF. The CDR3 DNA follows: TGTGCCAGCAGCTTAGGCTTTATAGGGGGCAGCTATGGCTACACCTTC.

The V call is TRBV15, the J call TRBJ1-5; D unresolved. Germline CDR1 reads LNHNV; CDR2 reads YYDKDF (reference sequence). V was cut by 3 bases and J by 5 bases, with 11 bases left in between. This CDR3 has 14 amino acids. The CDR3 sequence: CATSRVGRDQPQHF. Written as DNA, the CDR3 is TGTGCCACCAGCAGGGTTGGGAGAGATCAGCCCCAGCATTTT.

The chain has TRBV27 and TRBJ2-5, with D uncertain. The CDR3 totals 13 residues. Trimming stripped 2 bases from V and 7 bases from J, with 11 bases between. The germline V gene has CDR1 MNHEY and CDR2 SMNVEV (reference sequence). DNA for the CDR3: TGTGCCAGCAGTTTACAGCCCGCCGGGACCCAGTACTTC. Translated, it gives CASSLQPAGTQYF.

The CDR3 protein is CASSPLGLYNEQFF. The DNA for the CDR3 is TGTGCCAGCTCACCACTGGGCCTCTACAATGAGCAGTTCTTC. The chain links TRBV18 to TRBJ2-1, with D uncertain. V lost 1 base and J 3 bases, leaving 7 bases between the germline ends. Germline assignment: CDR1 KGHSH and CDR2 LQKENI. The CDR3 consists of 14 residues.

This clone was detected once. V usage is TRBV7-9 and J usage is TRBJ2-7, with 14 bases that match TRBD2. The ends lost 6 bases at V and 2 bases at J; junction bases unmatched: 3. The CDR3 loop spans 15 amino acids. From germline, CDR1 is SEHNR and CDR2 FQNEAQ (reference sequence). The CDR3 spells CASRWTSGRTYEQYF. CDR3 sequence (DNA): TGTGCCAGCAGGTGGACTAGCGGGAGGACCTACGAGCAGTACTTC.

This chain uses TRBV19 with TRBJ1-2; D uncertain. Looked up from germline, CDR1 is LNHDA and CDR2 is SQIVND (reference sequence). Trimming stripped 2 bases from V and 4 bases from J, with 11 bases between. The CDR3 has 14 amino acids. The CDR3 DNA reads TGTGCCAGTAGTATAACGGCTAAACGCTATGGCTACACCTTC. Translated: CASSITAKRYGYTF. Together with reference TRBV19 and TRBJ1-2, the CDR3 gives the full variable domain: DGGITQSPKYLFRKEGQNVTLSCEQNLNHDAMYWYRQDPGQGLRLIYYSQIVNDFQKGDIAEGYSVSREKKESFPLTVTSAQKNPTAFYLCASSITAKRYGYTFGSGTRLTVV.

This clone was recorded a few times. The chain couples TRBV5-1 to TRBJ2-3, with D perhaps TRBD1 (6 bases). The germline V and J ends were trimmed by 3 bases and 1 base, with 12 bases remaining between them. This CDR3 contains 15 residues. Germline loops: CDR1 SGHRS, CDR2 YFSETQ. The CDR3 bases are TGCGCCAGCAGCTACACAGGGTCCGGCACAGATACGCAGTATTTT. Its protein is CASSYTGSGTDTQYF.

The chain has TRBV18 and TRBJ2-7, with TRBD2 identical over 13 bases. Germline trimming cut 0 bases from V and 4 bases from J; bases unmatched to any gene: 0. The CDR3 is 15 residues long. Per the germline V gene, CDR1 is KGHSH and CDR2 is LQKENI. Here the CDR3 reads CASSPPGLAGYEQYF. CDR3 sequence (DNA): TGTGCCAGCTCACCACCGGGACTAGCGGGATACGAGCAGTACTTC.

The chain links TRBV4-1 to TRBJ1-6; tentative D call: TRBD1 (5 bases). V gave up 6 bases and J gave up 7 bases, with 22 bases separating them. CDR3 size: 17 residues. Germline CDR1 reads MGHRA; CDR2 reads YSYEKL. CDR3 loop: CASRISAGTEVNSPLHF. CDR3 coding DNA: TGCGCCAGCAGGATCTCGGCCGGGACCGAAGTAAATTCACCCCTCCACTTT.

Of note for this clone: The sample holds other DNA sequences that translate to the same CDR3. This rearrangement joins TRBV2 to TRBJ1-5, with D possibly being TRBD1 (5 bases). The germline gives CDR1 SNHLY, CDR2 FYNNEI. This CDR3 is built from 13 residues. Trimming removed 4 bases from V and 1 base from J, with 5 bases in between. CDR3 nucleotide sequence: TGTGCCAGCAGTGGGGACAGCAATCAGCCCCAGCATTTT. Its protein is CASSGDSNQPQHF.

This sequence joins TRBV27 and TRBJ1-1; D uncertain. The CDR3 extends over 17 amino acids. The V gene lost 1 base and the J gene lost 3 bases, with 18 bases spanning the gap. CDR1 and CDR2 from the germline V gene are MNHEY and SMNVEV (reference sequence). The CDR3 loop reads CASSLLRFGGGYTEAFF. DNA of the CDR3: TGTGCCAGCAGTTTATTAAGGTTCGGAGGCGGATACACTGAAGCTTTCTTT.

The rearrangement links TRBV2 to TRBJ1-1, with TRBD1 identical over 8 bases. There are 14 residues in the CDR3. CDR1 and CDR2 (germline): SNHLY, FYNNEI. J gave up 3 bases and V 2 bases, and 2 bases lay outside the gene matches. The CDR3 DNA follows: TGTGCCAGCAGTGAACAGGGGGCTTACACTGAAGCTTTCTTT. Protein product: CASSEQGAYTEAFF. Complete variable domain (other parts from reference TRBV2 and TRBJ1-1): EPEVTQTPSHQVTQMGQEVILRCVPISNHLYFYWYRQILGQKVEFLVSFYNNEISEKSEIFDDQFSVERPDGSNFTLKIRSTKLEDSAMYFCASSEQGAYTEAFFGQGTRLTVV.

This clone was seen ten or more times. The chain uses TRBV7-8 and TRBJ2-2; perhaps TRBD1 as D (6 bases). Looked up from germline, CDR1 is SGHVS and CDR2 is FQNEAQ. CDR3 length: 18 amino acids. Trimming cost V 2 bases and J 0 bases, with 16 bases left between them. CDR3 loop: CASSLNPGVPTNTGELFF. In DNA form, the CDR3 reads TGTGCCAGCAGCTTAAACCCAGGGGTCCCGACGAACACCGGGGAGCTGTTTTTT.

The rearrangement uses TRBV7-9 and TRBJ2-7, with 10 nucleotides matching TRBD1. This CDR3 region has 13 residues. Germline CDR1 is SEHNR and CDR2 is FQNEAQ (reference sequence). V shed 5 bases, J shed 9 bases, and the junction held 7 bases outside the gene matches. This CDR3 is CASSAGTGVRQYF. As DNA, the CDR3 is TGTGCCAGCAGCGCCGGGACAGGGGTAAGGCAGTACTTC.

This clone was observed a few times. V usage is TRBV19 and J usage is TRBJ2-1, with TRBD2 matching 14 bases. This CDR3 has 17 residues. The V and J ends lost 5 bases and 3 bases, in that order; junction bases with no gene match: 6. Germline assignment: CDR1 LNHDA and CDR2 SQIVND (reference sequence). The CDR3 nucleotides read TGTGCCAGTAGTGACACCGGGACTAGCGGGAGCTACAATGAGCAGTTCTTC. This encodes CASSDTGTSGSYNEQFF.

The CDR3 loop reads CASRAYFETQYF. The CDR3 nucleotides are TGTGCCAGCAGGGCCTACTTCGAGACCCAGTACTTC. The rearrangement joins TRBV2 to TRBJ2-5; D ambiguous. Trimming stripped 6 bases from V and 5 bases from J, with 10 bases between. This CDR3 comprises 12 residues. Germline V gene sequence: CDR1 SNHLY, CDR2 FYNNEI.

The rearrangement links TRBV29-1 to TRBJ2-1; TRBD1 agrees at 7 bases. The CDR3 has 12 residues. Trimming took 4 bases from V and 5 from J; bases not matched to a gene: 2. The germline CDR1 and CDR2 sequences are SQVTM and ANQGSEA. The CDR3 coding sequence is TGCAGCGTTGCCACAGGGGACAATGAGCAGTTCTTC. It encodes CSVATGDNEQFF.

The J gene is TRBJ1-1, the V gene TRBV28, with D possibly matching TRBD1 (6 bases). This CDR3 region has 15 residues. V was cut by 7 bases and J by 0 bases, with 15 bases left in between. Germline CDR1 MDHEN, CDR2 SYDVKM. This CDR3 reads CASTTSGALNTEAFF. DNA for the CDR3: TGTGCCAGCACCACCTCGGGGGCGTTGAACACTGAAGCTTTCTTT.

The chain is built from TRBV2 and TRBJ1-1, with D possibly being TRBD1 (6 bases). V lost 2 bases and J 3 bases, leaving 10 bases between the germline ends. The CDR3 is 14 residues long. In germline, CDR1 is SNHLY, CDR2 FYNNEI. CDR3 bases: TGTGCCAGCAGTGAAACAGGGCTTTACACTGAAGCTTTCTTT. The encoded protein is CASSETGLYTEAFF.

This rearrangement joins TRBV11-2 to TRBJ2-7; 8 nucleotides align to TRBD1. The CDR3 is 14 amino acids. V shed 5 bases, J shed 6 bases, and the junction held 9 bases outside the gene matches. Germline CDR1 is SGHAT and CDR2 is FQNNGV. The CDR3 spells CASSPQYDRGEQYF. For the CDR3, the DNA is TGTGCCAGCAGCCCCCAGTACGACAGGGGCGAGCAGTACTTC.

DNA for the CDR3: TGTGCCAGCAGCCAAGATTTAGGGTTTTCCTACGAGCAGTACTTC. Its translation: CASSQDLGFSYEQYF. V usage is TRBV14 and J usage is TRBJ2-7; D uncertain. Germline lookup yields CDR1 SGHDN and CDR2 FVKESK. Trimming cost V 0 bases and J 1 base, with 10 bases left between them. This CDR3 is 15 amino acids long.

The chain employs TRBV28 and TRBJ2-1; 7 nucleotides agree with TRBD2. The germline CDR1 and CDR2 sequences are MDHEN and SYDVKM. V shed 3 bases, J shed 7 bases, and the junction held 9 bases outside the gene matches. This CDR3 is 15 amino acids long. The CDR3 sequence is CASSLDAGDGNEQFF. In DNA form, the CDR3 reads TGTGCCAGCAGTTTGGATGCGGGAGACGGGAATGAGCAGTTCTTC. Combining the CDR3 with reference TRBV28 and TRBJ2-1 gives the whole variable domain DVKVTQSSRYLVKRTGEKVFLECVQDMDHENMFWYRQDPGLGLRLIYFSYDVKMKEKGDIPEGYSVSREKKERFSLILESASTNQTSMYLCASSLDAGDGNEQFFGPGTRLTVL.